The rows below give T cell receptor beta chains drawn from one sample of a study of cytomegalovirus exposure and HLA in healthy donors. TCRdb's copy holds only in-frame clones and misses some; the assay was immunoSEQ multiplex PCR. The sample holds 98,000 or so clones; roughly three quarters are singletons and the top ten take 7.5% to 9%. Sequencing was done on a sample of PBMCs. These receptors came from a female donor in good health and CMV-seronegative. Both conserved end residues are part of each CDR3. A D gene is named only where the DNA matches it firmly. Clone sizes are given selectively: once, few, many, or a class where the clone is expanded.

V: TRBV6-5
D: .
size: .
J: TRBJ2-7
DNA: TGTGCCAGCAGTTCCCTTTTTAGGGGCGGCGAGCAGTACTTC
CDR3: CASSSLFRGGEQYF

V: TRBV27
D: .
size: .
J: TRBJ2-7
DNA: TGTGCCAGCAGTTTTAGCGGACCAACCTACGAGCAGTACTTC
CDR3: CASSFSGPTYEQYF

V: TRBV11-2
D: .
size: few
J: TRBJ1-1
DNA: TGTGCCAGCCCAGGGCATGAAGCTTTCTTT
CDR3: CASPGHEAFF

V: TRBV30
D: .
size: .
J: TRBJ2-3
DNA: TGTGCCTGGAGTCGGTCTGATACGCAGTATTTT
CDR3: CAWSRSDTQYF

V: TRBV11-3
D: TRBD1
size: .
J: TRBJ1-1
DNA: TGTGCCAGCAGCGGGACAGGGGGCACTGAAGCTTTCTTT
CDR3: CASSGTGGTEAFF

V: TRBV28
D: .
size: few
J: TRBJ1-1
DNA: TGTGCCAGCAGTTTTCGTAGAGGAGGGACCACTGAAGCTTTCTTT
CDR3: CASSFRRGGTTEAFF

V: TRBV28
D: TRBD1
size: .
J: TRBJ2-1
DNA: TGTGCCAGCAGATCGGGACAGGGACACTATAATGAGCAGTTCTTC
CDR3: CASRSGQGHYNEQFF

V: TRBV7-9
D: .
size: few
J: TRBJ1-3
DNA: TGTGCCAGCAGCCTCGGACTGTCCTTCTCTGGAAACACCATATATTTT
CDR3: CASSLGLSFSGNTIYF

V: TRBV2
D: .
size: .
J: TRBJ2-1
DNA: TGTGCCAGCAGCCTTCGAGGCTACAATGAGCAGTTCTTC
CDR3: CASSLRGYNEQFF

V: TRBV7-9
D: TRBD2
size: .
J: TRBJ2-7
DNA: TGTGCCAGCAGCTCGGTTGGACTAGCGGCCTCCTACGAGCAGTACTTC
CDR3: CASSSVGLAASYEQYF

V: TRBV6-5
D: .
size: .
J: TRBJ1-3
DNA: TGTGCCAGCAGTTACCGGGGGGCTGGAAACACCATATATTTT
CDR3: CASSYRGAGNTIYF

V: TRBV7-6
D: .
size: few
J: TRBJ2-2
DNA: TGTGCCAGCAGCTTGCGTCAGGGGATGGACGGGGAGCTGTTTTTT
CDR3: CASSLRQGMDGELFF

V: TRBV7-6
D: TRBD1
size: once
J: TRBJ2-2
DNA: TGTGCCAGCAGCTTAAGGACAGGGGCCCTCCCAGAGTACGGGGAGCTGTTTTTT
CDR3: CASSLRTGALPEYGELFF

V: TRBV30
D: TRBD1
size: .
J: TRBJ1-2
DNA: TGTGCCTGCCCCACAGGGGCCTACTATGGCTACACCTTC
CDR3: CACPTGAYYGYTF

V: TRBV6-6
D: .
size: .
J: TRBJ1-3
DNA: TGTGCCAGCAGGAGCCTAGAAGGCACCATATATTTT
CDR3: CASRSLEGTIYF

V: TRBV19
D: .
size: .
J: TRBJ1-5
DNA: TGTGCTACGGTAGGGGCGCTTAGCAATCAGCCCCAGCATTTT
CDR3: CATVGALSNQPQHF

V: TRBV6-5
D: TRBD1
size: .
J: TRBJ2-3
DNA: TGTGCCAGCAGAGTACAGGGGACAGATACGCAGTATTTT
CDR3: CASRVQGTDTQYF

V: TRBV19
D: TRBD1
size: .
J: TRBJ1-5
DNA: TGTGCCAGTAGTACCCCACCGACAGGGGGCAATCAGCCCCAGCATTTT
CDR3: CASSTPPTGGNQPQHF

V: TRBV30
D: .
size: once
J: TRBJ1-4
DNA: TGTGCCTATCGACAAGGACTAGTGAAAAGGAGATTGTTTTTT
CDR3: CAYRQGLVKRRLFF

V: TRBV19
D: TRBD1
size: .
J: TRBJ1-5
DNA: TGTGCCAGCTCCGGTTCAGGGGGCGGTCAGCCCCAGCATTTT
CDR3: CASSGSGGGQPQHF

V: TRBV7-9
D: .
size: .
J: TRBJ2-7
DNA: TGTGCCAGCAGCTTAGCGGGACTGACCTACGAGCAGTACTTC
CDR3: CASSLAGLTYEQYF

V: TRBV7-8
D: .
size: few
J: TRBJ1-1
DNA: TGTGCCAGCACCCTCGGAGGCGGTTACACTGAAGCTTTCTTT
CDR3: CASTLGGGYTEAFF

V: TRBV11-2
D: .
size: .
J: TRBJ2-5
DNA: TGTGCCAGCAGCTCCGAGCAGGGTAGGCAGACCCAGTACTTC
CDR3: CASSSEQGRQTQYF

V: TRBV6-1
D: .
size: once
J: TRBJ1-3
DNA: TGTGCCAGCAGTGAGCGGGGGATAGGAAACACCATATATTTT
CDR3: CASSERGIGNTIYF

V: TRBV7-2
D: TRBD2
size: .
J: TRBJ2-1
DNA: TGTGCCAGCAGCTTAGGGTCGGGAGGGAGGAATGAGCAGTTCTTC
CDR3: CASSLGSGGRNEQFF

V: TRBV4-3
D: TRBD1
size: .
J: TRBJ1-5
DNA: TGCGCCAGCAGCCAGGGGACAGGGGTGGGGGGGGTTGGCAATCAGCCCCAGCATTTT
CDR3: CASSQGTGVGGVGNQPQHF

V: TRBV5-1
D: .
size: .
J: TRBJ2-1
DNA: TGCGCCAGCAGCTTGGTGGCTAGCCATAATGAGCAGTTCTTC
CDR3: CASSLVASHNEQFF

V: TRBV30
D: .
size: .
J: TRBJ1-1
DNA: TGTGCCTGGAGTGTGGGGGGAGGGACTGAAGCTTTCTTT
CDR3: CAWSVGGGTEAFF

V: TRBV19
D: TRBD1
size: .
J: TRBJ2-7
DNA: TGTGCCAGTCGTCGGACAGGGGATAACTCCGAGCAGTACTTC
CDR3: CASRRTGDNSEQYF

V: TRBV5-1
D: .
size: .
J: TRBJ2-1
DNA: TGCGCCAGCAGCTCGAACGGAGGAAGGGAGCAGTTCTTC
CDR3: CASSSNGGREQFF

V: TRBV29-1
D: .
size: .
J: TRBJ1-5
DNA: TGCAGCGCCATGGGGCAGGGAAGCAATCAGCCCCAGCATTTT
CDR3: CSAMGQGSNQPQHF

V: TRBV7-9
D: .
size: .
J: TRBJ1-2
DNA: TGTTCCAGCAGCTTGGACACGGTATATGGCTACACCTTC
CDR3: CSSSLDTVYGYTF

V: TRBV7-9
D: .
size: .
J: TRBJ2-2
DNA: TGTTCCAGCAGCCAACGCAGGGGCCCGAACACCGGGGAGCTGTTTTTT
CDR3: CSSSQRRGPNTGELFF

V: TRBV7-2
D: .
size: .
J: TRBJ2-5
DNA: TGTGCCAGCAGCCCTGGGGCAGGAGAGACCCAGTACTTC
CDR3: CASSPGAGETQYF

V: TRBV5-1
D: .
size: .
J: TRBJ2-7
DNA: TGCGCCAGCAGCTTGTTCGACGAGCAGTACTTC
CDR3: CASSLFDEQYF

V: TRBV28
D: TRBD2
size: .
J: TRBJ2-1
DNA: TGCCTAGCGGGAGGGACCTCCAATGAGCAGTTCTTC
CDR3: CLAGGTSNEQFF

V: TRBV18
D: .
size: once
J: TRBJ2-7
DNA: TGTGCCAGCTCACCCGCCAGATACGAGCAGTACTTC
CDR3: CASSPARYEQYF

V: TRBV5-5
D: .
size: .
J: TRBJ1-3
DNA: TGTGCCAGCAGCTTCGGGGAAGCTGGAAACACCATATATTTT
CDR3: CASSFGEAGNTIYF

V: TRBV2
D: TRBD1
size: .
J: TRBJ1-5
DNA: TGTGCCAGCAGTAGGGACAGGGGGCAGGGGCAGCCCCAGCATTTT
CDR3: CASSRDRGQGQPQHF

V: TRBV27
D: TRBD1
size: .
J: TRBJ2-1
DNA: TGTGCCAGCAACGGACAGGGGATTCATGAGCAGTTCTTC
CDR3: CASNGQGIHEQFF

V: TRBV19
D: .
size: .
J: TRBJ2-3
DNA: TGTGCCAGTAGTGCCCAACAGGGAAGCACAGATACGCAGTATTTT
CDR3: CASSAQQGSTDTQYF